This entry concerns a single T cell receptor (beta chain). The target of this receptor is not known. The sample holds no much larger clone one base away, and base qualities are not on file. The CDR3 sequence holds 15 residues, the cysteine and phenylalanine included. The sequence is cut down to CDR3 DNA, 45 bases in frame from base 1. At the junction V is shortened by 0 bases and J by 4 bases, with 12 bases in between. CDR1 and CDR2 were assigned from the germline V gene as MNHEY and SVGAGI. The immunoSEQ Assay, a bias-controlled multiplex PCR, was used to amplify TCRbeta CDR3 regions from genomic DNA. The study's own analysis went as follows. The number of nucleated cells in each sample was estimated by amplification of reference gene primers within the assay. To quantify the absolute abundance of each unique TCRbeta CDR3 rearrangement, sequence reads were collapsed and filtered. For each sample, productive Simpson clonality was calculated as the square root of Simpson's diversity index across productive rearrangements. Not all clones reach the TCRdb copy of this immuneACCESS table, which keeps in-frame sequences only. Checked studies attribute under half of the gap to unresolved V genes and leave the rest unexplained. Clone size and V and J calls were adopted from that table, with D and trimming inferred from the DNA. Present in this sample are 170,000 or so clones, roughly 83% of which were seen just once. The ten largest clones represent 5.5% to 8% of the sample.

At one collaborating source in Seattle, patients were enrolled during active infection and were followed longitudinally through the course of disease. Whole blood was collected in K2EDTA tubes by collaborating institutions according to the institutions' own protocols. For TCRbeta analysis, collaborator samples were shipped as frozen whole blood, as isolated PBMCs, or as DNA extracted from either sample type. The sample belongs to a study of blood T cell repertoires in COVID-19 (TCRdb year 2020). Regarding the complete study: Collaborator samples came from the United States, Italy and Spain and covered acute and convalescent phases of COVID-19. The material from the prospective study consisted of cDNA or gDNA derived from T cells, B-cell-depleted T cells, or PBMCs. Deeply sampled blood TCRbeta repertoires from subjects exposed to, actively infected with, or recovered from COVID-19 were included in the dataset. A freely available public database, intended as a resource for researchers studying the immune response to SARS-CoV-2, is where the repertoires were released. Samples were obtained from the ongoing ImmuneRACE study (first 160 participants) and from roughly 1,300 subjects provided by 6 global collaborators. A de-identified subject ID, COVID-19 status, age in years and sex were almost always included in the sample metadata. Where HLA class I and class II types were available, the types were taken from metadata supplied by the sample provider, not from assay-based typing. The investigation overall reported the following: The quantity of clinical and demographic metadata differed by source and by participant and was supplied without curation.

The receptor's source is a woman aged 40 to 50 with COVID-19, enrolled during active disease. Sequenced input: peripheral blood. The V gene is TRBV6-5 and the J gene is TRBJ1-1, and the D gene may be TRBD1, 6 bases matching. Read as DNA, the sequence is TGTGCCAGCAGTTACTCGCCGGACAGAGGCACTGAAGCTTTCTTT. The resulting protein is CASSYSPDRGTEAFF.